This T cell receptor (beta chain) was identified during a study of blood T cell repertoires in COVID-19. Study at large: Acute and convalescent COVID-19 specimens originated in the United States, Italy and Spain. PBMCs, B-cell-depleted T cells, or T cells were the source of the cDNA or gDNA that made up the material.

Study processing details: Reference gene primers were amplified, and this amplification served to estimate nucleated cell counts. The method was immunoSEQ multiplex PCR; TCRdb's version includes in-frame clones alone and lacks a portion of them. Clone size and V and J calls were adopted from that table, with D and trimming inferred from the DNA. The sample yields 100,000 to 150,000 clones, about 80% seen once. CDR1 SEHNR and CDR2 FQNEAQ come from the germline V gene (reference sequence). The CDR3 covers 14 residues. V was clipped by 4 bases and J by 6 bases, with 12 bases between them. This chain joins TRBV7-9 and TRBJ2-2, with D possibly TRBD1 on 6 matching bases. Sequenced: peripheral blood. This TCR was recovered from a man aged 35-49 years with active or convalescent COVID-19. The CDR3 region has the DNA TGTGCCAGCAGCTCCCAACAGGGAGCCGGGGAGCTGTTTTTT. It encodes CASSSQQGAGELFF.